This is a list of T cell receptor beta chains from one sample in a study of pediatric ulcerative colitis. Repertoires were generated with immunoSEQ multiplex PCR, while TCRdb's copy carries only in-frame clones and drops some. The sample contains approximately 60,000 clones, 85% to 90% of which appear only once. The sequencing sample was made of blood. The source of these receptors is a boy aged 5-17 years with severe ulcerative colitis. CDR3s include the opening cysteine and the closing phenylalanine or tryptophan. D genes are given only for firm matches. Clone size appears in some rows only: once, few, many, or a class for an expanded clone.

>TRBJ2-4|NA|NA|TRBV11-2
CASTFQRENIQYF
TGTGCCAGCACCTTTCAGCGCGAAAACATTCAGTACTTC
>TRBJ2-1|NA|NA|TRBV7-9
CASSLAGGEQFF
TGTGCCAGCAGCTTAGCTGGGGGTGAGCAGTTCTTC
>TRBJ2-3|NA|NA|TRBV7-2
CASSAQSTDTQYF
TGTGCCAGCAGCGCCCAAAGCACAGATACGCAGTATTTT
>TRBJ1-5|NA|NA|TRBV13
CASSFINQPQHF
TGTGCCAGCAGCTTCATCAATCAGCCCCAGCATTTT
>TRBJ2-2|once|NA|TRBV7-3
CASSRMNTGELFF
TGTGCCAGCAGCCGTATGAACACCGGGGAGCTGTTTTTT
>TRBJ2-5|NA|TRBD2|TRBV11-2
CASSLPWGGTSGSGETQYF
TGTGCCAGCAGCTTACCATGGGGAGGGACTAGCGGGAGCGGAGAGACCCAGTACTTC
>TRBJ2-2|NA|NA|TRBV6-1
CASSEANTGELFF
TGTGCCAGCAGTGAAGCGAACACCGGGGAGCTGTTTTTT
>TRBJ1-5|few|NA|TRBV10-3
CAISDSGEVQPQHF
TGTGCCATCAGTGACTCGGGGGAGGTTCAGCCCCAGCATTTT
>TRBJ1-1|NA|TRBD1|TRBV30
CAWRQGVAGAFF
TGTGCCTGGAGACAGGGGGTGGCGGGCGCTTTCTTT
>TRBJ2-1|NA|TRBD1|TRBV7-7
CASSLAPPGGKYNEQFF
TGTGCTAGCAGCTTAGCACCCCCAGGGGGCAAGTACAATGAGCAGTTCTTC
>TRBJ2-1|NA|TRBD2|TRBV9
CASGGEYSYNEQFF
TGTGCCAGCGGGGGGGAATACTCCTACAATGAGCAGTTCTTC
>TRBJ2-7|NA|NA|TRBV11-2
CASSPRRVYEQYF
TGTGCCAGCAGCCCACGACGTGTCTACGAGCAGTACTTC
>TRBJ2-1|once|TRBD2|TRBV18
CASSLRREGSNEQFF
TGTGCCAGCTCACTGAGACGGGAGGGTTCCAATGAGCAGTTCTTC
>TRBJ1-5|once|NA|TRBV2
CASSESPIQPQHF
TGTGCCAGCAGTGAATCCCCAATCCAGCCCCAGCATTTT
>TRBJ2-5|once|NA|TRBV25-1
CASSDELTGETQYF
TGTGCCAGCAGTGATGAGCTGACGGGAGAGACCCAGTACTTC
>TRBJ2-1|NA|NA|TRBV9
CASSPSNYVGLNEQFF
TGTGCCAGCAGCCCTAGCAATTACGTTGGGCTCAATGAGCAGTTCTTC
>TRBJ2-1|NA|NA|TRBV30
CAWSVMRYNEQFF
TGTGCCTGGAGTGTTATGCGGTACAATGAGCAGTTCTTC
>TRBJ1-1|NA|NA|TRBV5-1
CASSLGRVREGEAFF
TGCGCCAGCAGCTTGGGCAGGGTACGAGAAGGGGAAGCTTTCTTT
>TRBJ1-4|few|NA|TRBV11-2
CASSPSTDEKLFF
TGTGCCAGCAGCCCATCGACGGATGAAAAACTGTTTTTT
>TRBJ1-1|NA|NA|TRBV25-1
CASTGGENTEAFF
TGTGCCAGCACTGGAGGGGAGAACACTGAAGCTTTCTTT
>TRBJ2-5|NA|TRBD2|TRBV10-3
CAISYSSGQETQYF
TGTGCCATCAGTTACTCTAGCGGCCAAGAGACCCAGTACTTC
>TRBJ2-7|NA|NA|TRBV6-5
CASSYHENDLDQYF
TGTGCCAGCAGTTACCACGAAAACGATCTGGACCAGTACTTC
>TRBJ2-3|NA|NA|TRBV7-9
CASSLSAGMRDTQYF
TGTGCCAGCAGCTTAAGCGCGGGCATGAGGGATACGCAGTATTTT
>TRBJ2-3|NA|NA|TRBV29-1
CSVESGQLTDTQYF
TGCAGCGTTGAATCCGGACAGCTCACAGATACGCAGTATTTT
>TRBJ2-7|NA|NA|TRBV6-1
CASSVSGQSSYEQYF
TGTGCCAGCAGTGTATCAGGACAGAGCTCCTACGAGCAGTACTTC
>TRBJ1-2|NA|NA|TRBV29-1
CSVPGVYGYTF
TGCAGCGTTCCCGGGGTCTATGGCTACACCTTC
>TRBJ2-1|NA|NA|TRBV10-3
CAISALEGSYNEQFF
TGTGCCATCAGTGCGCTGGAAGGCTCCTACAATGAGCAGTTCTTC
>TRBJ2-7|NA|NA|TRBV29-1
CSVEDDRTRYEQYF
TGCAGCGTTGAAGATGACAGGACTCGCTACGAGCAGTACTTC
>TRBJ1-1|NA|NA|TRBV7-3
CASSLGVSMNTEAFF
TGTGCCAGCAGCTTAGGGGTCAGCATGAACACTGAAGCTTTCTTT
>TRBJ1-5|NA|NA|TRBV5-5
CASSSEGGNQPQHF
TGTGCCAGCAGCTCGGAGGGTGGCAATCAGCCCCAGCATTTT
>TRBJ2-7|once|TRBD2|TRBV6-5
CASSYSGLGSRYEQYF
TGTGCCAGCAGTTACTCGGGACTAGGATCACGCTACGAGCAGTACTTC
>TRBJ2-2|NA|NA|TRBV23-1
CASSQSDLSTGELFF
TGCGCCAGCAGTCAATCCGACTTATCCACCGGGGAGCTGTTTTTT
>TRBJ2-5|NA|NA|TRBV9
CASSGGTLQETQYF
TGTGCCAGCAGCGGCGGGACTCTTCAAGAGACCCAGTACTTC
>TRBJ2-1|NA|TRBD2|TRBV29-1
CTEPGLAGELSTIEQFF
TGCACCGAACCGGGACTAGCGGGAGAACTAAGTACTATTGAGCAGTTCTTC
>TRBJ2-3|NA|NA|TRBV19
CASSIRVKDTQYF
TGTGCCAGTAGCATCAGGGTGAAGGATACGCAGTATTTT
>TRBJ2-2|NA|NA|TRBV6-5
CASSYDPNTGELFF
TGTGCCAGCAGTTACGACCCTAACACCGGGGAGCTGTTTTTT
>TRBJ1-1|few|TRBD1|TRBV7-2
CASSTGGAPEAFF
TGTGCCAGCAGCACAGGGGGGGCTCCTGAAGCTTTCTTT
>TRBJ1-1|NA|TRBD1|TRBV18
CASSSGGGTEAFF
TGTGCCAGCTCCTCAGGGGGCGGGACTGAAGCTTTCTTT
>TRBJ2-4|NA|NA|TRBV14
CASSQDSGAENIQYF
TGTGCCAGCAGCCAAGATTCGGGGGCGGAAAACATTCAGTACTTC
>TRBJ1-4|NA|TRBD1|TRBV30
CAWSVQGFEKLFF
TGTGCCTGGAGTGTACAGGGGTTTGAAAAACTGTTTTTT
>TRBJ2-2|NA|NA|TRBV7-3
CASSLTGGSANTGELFF
TGTGCCAGCAGCTTAACAGGTGGTAGCGCCAACACCGGGGAGCTGTTTTTT
>TRBJ2-1|once|TRBD2|TRBV6-1
CASSEADKGLAGGGRQFF
TGTGCCAGCAGTGAAGCCGACAAGGGACTAGCGGGAGGGGGAAGGCAGTTCTTC